One sample yielded the 9 T cell receptor beta chains listed below, sequenced in a study of T cell repertoires in cytomegalovirus infection. MiXCR, run by TCRdb on the reads, gives a single entry per CDR3 protein. The data contain a few hundred thousand distinct CDR3 sequences, approximately 9.1% of them singletons. The sequencing input was PBMCs. These receptors all stem from a human donor in good health (CMV status not recorded). Some clones in this sample may be carry-over from other donors' samples.

This clonotype was counted at least ten times. The gene calls are TRBV7-8 and TRBJ2-1, with D possibly TRBD2 on 6 matching bases. The V gene's germline CDR1 is SGHVS and CDR2 FQNEAQ. The CDR3 has 15 residues. The V end lost 0 bases, the J end lost 9 bases, and 15 bases lay between the germline ends. For the CDR3, the DNA is TGTGCCAGCAGCTTAGCTTCTGGGGGGAAGGGTGAGCAGTTCTTC. Its translation: CASSLASGGKGEQFF.

This chain connects TRBV12-3 or TRBV12-4 to TRBJ1-2, with 9 bases that match TRBD1. V trimming: 3 bases; J trimming: 12 bases; junction bases outside the gene matches: 5. The CDR3 consists of 12 residues. This chain's CDR3 is CASSFSGTGNTF. The CDR3 bases are TGTGCCAGCAGTTTCTCTGGGACAGGGAACACCTTC.

This clonotype was observed many times. The chain joins TRBV7-9 to TRBJ1-2; D is unresolved. V was cut by 0 bases and J by 0 bases, with 5 bases left in between. Germline lookup yields CDR1 SEHNR and CDR2 FQNEAQ (reference sequence). The CDR3 covers 14 residues. The CDR3 DNA reads as TGTGCCAGCAGCTTAGCCCAGACTAACTATGGCTACACCTTC. Translated, it gives CASSLAQTNYGYTF.

This clonotype showed up many times. The DNA of the CDR3 is TGTGCCAGCAGTCCACAGGGATCGGGAAACATTCAGTACTTC. This translates into CASSPQGSGNIQYF. This rearrangement joins TRBV28 to TRBJ2-4; weak D call: TRBD1 (6 bases). V was clipped by 5 bases and J by 6 bases, with 14 bases between them. The germline V gene encodes CDR1 MDHEN and CDR2 SYDVKM. This CDR3 has 14 residues.

This clonotype has more than one count but fewer than ten. The CDR3 spells CSVRSGTGNSPLHF. In DNA form, the CDR3 reads TGCAGCGTACGTTCCGGGACAGGGAACTCACCCCTCCACTTT. The J gene is TRBJ1-6, the V gene TRBV29-1, with 9 bases matching TRBD1. This CDR3 contains 14 residues. Per the germline V gene, CDR1 is SQVTM and CDR2 is ANQGSEA. Trimming took 6 bases from V and 10 from J; bases not matched to a gene: 10.

The rearrangement joins TRBV20-1 to TRBJ1-2, with D perhaps TRBD1 (5 bases). The germline gives CDR1 DFQATT, CDR2 SNEGSKA (reference sequence). V lost 3 bases and J 7 bases, leaving 15 bases between the germline ends. This CDR3 is 13 amino acids long. The CDR3 region has the DNA TGCAGTGCTAGGATACAGGAGGCCGGTGGCTACACCTTC. This gives the protein CSARIQEAGGYTF.

This clonotype was detected many times. This chain links TRBV6-1 with TRBJ1-1, with D unclear. Looked up from germline, CDR1 is MNHNS and CDR2 is SASEGT. Between the trimmed V and J ends, which lost 1 base and 7 bases, there was a span of 13 bases. The CDR3 extends over 14 amino acids. The CDR3 DNA reads TGTGCCAGCAGTGAAGTGGTGGAGACGGGTGAAGCTTTCTTT. Protein product: CASSEVVETGEAFF.

V and J are TRBV4-2 and TRBJ1-4, with 10 bases fitting TRBD1. CDR1 and CDR2 from the germline V gene are LGHNA and YNFKEQ. This CDR3 comprises 18 residues. V lost 2 bases and J lost 0; bases outside the gene matches: 6. This chain's CDR3 is CASSQPDRGRATNEKLFF. CDR3 sequence (DNA): TGTGCCAGCAGCCAACCCGACAGGGGGCGCGCAACTAATGAAAAACTGTTTTTT.

This clonotype was seen many times. The chain employs TRBV6-8 and TRBJ2-7, with a possible D match to TRBD1 (6 bases). Germline CDR1 is MNHGY and CDR2 is SAAAGT. V shed 5 bases and J shed 1 base, with 27 bases lying between them. The CDR3 sequence is 19 residues long. As DNA, the CDR3 is TGTGCCAGCAGTATCCGGAACCCCCGGACAGTCCGACTATCCTACGAGCAGTACTTC. This codes for CASSIRNPRTVRLSYEQYF.